A selection of T cell receptor beta chains follows, all from one sample in a study of yellow fever vaccine responses in identical twins. TCRdb reanalysed the RT-PCR reads using MiXCR and keeps one entry per CDR3 protein. This sample has fewer than 350 distinct CDR3 sequences, with under 80% found just once. This specimen was T cells from blood (PBMCs), unsorted or a sorted subset (not recorded which), taken before or after yellow fever vaccination (not recorded which). The receptors come from a woman under 30 who received the yellow fever vaccine. The CDR3 runs from the conserved cysteine through the conserved F or W. A D gene is named only where the DNA matches it firmly. The listing skips clone size in some rows; elsewhere it reads once, few, many or a size class.

clone_size j_call v_call d_call cdr3_aa cdr3_nt
- TRBJ2-2 TRBV10-3 - CAILLGVTGELFF TGTGCCATCTTGTTAGGAGTGACCGGGGAGCTGTTTTTT
- TRBJ1-3 TRBV11-1 TRBD1 CASSFVPQGSSGNTIYF TGTGCCAGCAGCTTTGTGCCACAGGGGTCCTCTGGAAACACCATATATTTT
- TRBJ1-1 TRBV10-3 - CATMMPTGDTEAFF TGTGCCACCATGATGCCTACGGGGGACACTGAAGCTTTCTTT
few TRBJ1-1 TRBV10-3 - CAIRGTQSGSTEAFF TGTGCCATCAGAGGGACACAGTCGGGGAGCACTGAAGCTTTCTTT
- TRBJ1-6 TRBV10-1 - CASSVTAGSPLHF TGCGCCAGCAGTGTTACAGCGGGTTCACCCCTCCACTTT
- TRBJ1-5 TRBV2 - CASSEGRSNQPQHF TGTGCCAGCAGTGAGGGACGCAGCAATCAGCCCCAGCATTTT
- TRBJ1-3 TRBV10-3 TRBD1 CAISGVDRAGNTIYF TGTGCCATCAGTGGTGTTGACAGGGCTGGAAACACCATATATTTT
- TRBJ2-7 TRBV6-2/TRBV6-3 - CASSYSGTNEQYF TGTGCCAGCAGTTACTCCGGGACAAACGAGCAGTACTTC
- TRBJ2-5 TRBV7-9 - CASSLLAAQETQYF TGTGCCAGCAGCTTATTAGCGGCACAAGAGACCCAGTACTTC
- TRBJ2-7 TRBV6-1 - CASNRGPQNEQYF TGTGCCAGCAATAGGGGTCCTCAGAACGAGCAGTACTTC
- TRBJ2-5 TRBV11-1 - CASSLIRTLEQETQYF TGTGCCAGCAGCTTAATACGGACTTTGGAGCAAGAGACCCAGTACTTC
- TRBJ2-1 TRBV10-1 TRBD2 CASSESSGAGGYNEQFF TGCGCCAGCAGTGAGTCAAGCGGAGCGGGGGGATACAATGAGCAGTTCTTC
- TRBJ1-6 TRBV10-3 - CAISESKVAGTYNSPLHF TGTGCCATCAGTGAGTCGAAAGTTGCAGGGACTTATAATTCACCCCTCCACTTT
- TRBJ2-1 TRBV29-1 - CSVGTGIYNEQFF TGCAGCGTGGGAACAGGGATTTACAATGAGCAGTTCTTC
once TRBJ1-2 TRBV15 - CATSRDNSGNYGYTF TGTGCCACCAGCAGAGATAATTCAGGGAACTATGGCTACACCTTC
once TRBJ2-1 TRBV10-3 TRBD2 CAAREREYVYNEQFF TGTGCCGCGAGGGAGCGGGAGTATGTTTACAATGAGCAGTTCTTC
- TRBJ2-1 TRBV18 - CASSPPMDAGSNEQFF TGTGCCAGCTCACCACCGATGGATGCGGGTTCCAATGAGCAGTTCTTC
- TRBJ1-1 TRBV11-1 - CASGFGNTEAFF TGTGCCAGCGGGTTCGGGAACACTGAAGCTTTCTTT
- TRBJ2-1 TRBV7-6 - CASSLGPAGALFYNEQFF TGTGCCAGCAGCCTAGGCCCGGCGGGGGCGCTCTTCTACAATGAGCAGTTCTTC